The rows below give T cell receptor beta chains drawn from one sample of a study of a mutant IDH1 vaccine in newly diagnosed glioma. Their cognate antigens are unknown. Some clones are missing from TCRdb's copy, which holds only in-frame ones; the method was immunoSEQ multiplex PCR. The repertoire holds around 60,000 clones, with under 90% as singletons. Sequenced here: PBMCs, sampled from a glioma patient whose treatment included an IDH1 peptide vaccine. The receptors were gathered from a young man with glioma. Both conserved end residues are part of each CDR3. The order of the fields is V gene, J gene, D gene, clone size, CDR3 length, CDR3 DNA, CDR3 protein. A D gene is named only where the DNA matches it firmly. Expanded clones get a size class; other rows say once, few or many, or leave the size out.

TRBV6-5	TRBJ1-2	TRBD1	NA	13	TGTGCCAGCAGTGTCGGGACAGGGGGCGGCTACACCTTC	CASSVGTGGGYTF
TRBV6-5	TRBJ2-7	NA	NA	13	TGTGCCAGCAGGAGGGGCGAATCGAACGAGCAGTACTTC	CASRRGESNEQYF
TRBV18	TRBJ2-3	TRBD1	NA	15	TGTGCCAGCTCACGACGGACAGGGGGGACAGATACGCAGTATTTT	CASSRRTGGTDTQYF
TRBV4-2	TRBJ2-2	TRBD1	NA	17	TGTGCCAGCAGCGACAGGGGGCTTCTCTCGAACACCGGGGAGCTGTTTTTT	CASSDRGLLSNTGELFF
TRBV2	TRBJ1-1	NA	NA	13	TGTGCCAGCAGTGAACAGGGATCGGGTGAAGCTTTCTTT	CASSEQGSGEAFF
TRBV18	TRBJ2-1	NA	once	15	TGTGCCAGCTCACCGAGGACAGCAACGGCCGATGAGCAGTTCTTC	CASSPRTATADEQFF
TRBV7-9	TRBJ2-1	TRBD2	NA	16	TGTGCCAGCAGTGTCATTAGCGGGGGGGCTAACAATGAGCAGTTCTTC	CASSVISGGANNEQFF
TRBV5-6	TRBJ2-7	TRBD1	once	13	TGTGCCAGCAGCCCGGGACAGATCTACGAGCAGTACTTC	CASSPGQIYEQYF
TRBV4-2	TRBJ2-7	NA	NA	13	TGTGCCAGCAGCCAAGGGGGACGGACGGAGCAGTACTTC	CASSQGGRTEQYF
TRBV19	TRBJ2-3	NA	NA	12	TGTGCCAGTGCTCTTCCGCCGGATACGCAGTATTTT	CASALPPDTQYF
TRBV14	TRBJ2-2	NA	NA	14	TGTGCCAGCAGCCAAGGAGGGTGGGCCGGGGAGCTGTTTTTT	CASSQGGWAGELFF
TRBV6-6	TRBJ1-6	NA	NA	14	TGTGCCAGCGGAGACAGCTCCTATAATTCACCCCTCCACTTT	CASGDSSYNSPLHF
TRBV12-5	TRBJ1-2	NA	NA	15	TGTGCTAGTGGTTTCGTCAGGGGCCCGGGGTATGGCTACACCTTC	CASGFVRGPGYGYTF
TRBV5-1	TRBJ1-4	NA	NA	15	TGCGCCAGCAGGCCAGCAGTAGCAACTAATGAAAAACTGTTTTTT	CASRPAVATNEKLFF
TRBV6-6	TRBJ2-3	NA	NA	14	TGTGCCAGCAGTTACGGGGACAACACAGATACGCAGTATTTT	CASSYGDNTDTQYF
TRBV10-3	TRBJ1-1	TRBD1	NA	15	TGTGCCATCAGTGAGTCCGGGACAGGGTGGACTGAAGCTTTCTTT	CAISESGTGWTEAFF
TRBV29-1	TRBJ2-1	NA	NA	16	TGCAGCGTTGAAGTTCCTAGGAGGGGGGCGGACAATGAGCAGTTCTTC	CSVEVPRRGADNEQFF
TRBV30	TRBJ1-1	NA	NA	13	TGTGCCTGGATGAGACAAATGAACACTGAAGCTTTCTTT	CAWMRQMNTEAFF
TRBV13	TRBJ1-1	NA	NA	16	TGTGCCAGCAGCTTAGGAGGAATGGCCGGGAACACTGAAGCTTTCTTT	CASSLGGMAGNTEAFF
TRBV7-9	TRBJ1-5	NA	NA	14	TGTGCCAGCAGTTCCGGGGGGCGAAGGGAGCCCCAGCATTTT	CASSSGGRREPQHF
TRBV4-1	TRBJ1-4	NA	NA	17	TGCGCCAGCAGCCAAGCCGTAAGACCCACTCGCGGTGAAAAACTGTTTTTT	CASSQAVRPTRGEKLFF
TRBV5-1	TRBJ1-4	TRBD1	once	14	TGCGCCAGCAGCTTTACAGGGGGAAATGAAAAACTGTTTTTT	CASSFTGGNEKLFF
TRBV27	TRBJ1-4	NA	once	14	TGTGCCAGCAGACGGGTTGCAACTAATGAAAAACTGTTTTTT	CASRRVATNEKLFF
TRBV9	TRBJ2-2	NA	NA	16	TGTGCCAGCAGCGGACCCCCCGGGCAGTACACCGGGGAGCTGTTTTTT	CASSGPPGQYTGELFF
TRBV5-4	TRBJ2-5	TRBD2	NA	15	TGTGCCAGCACCTCAATAGCGGGGGGTAAAGAGACCCAGTACTTC	CASTSIAGGKETQYF
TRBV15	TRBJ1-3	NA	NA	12	TGTGCCACCAGCTTGGCTGGAAACACCATATATTTT	CATSLAGNTIYF
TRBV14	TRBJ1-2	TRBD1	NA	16	TGTGCCAGCAGCTCCGGGACAGGGGGAAGGGGGACGGGCTACACCTTC	CASSSGTGGRGTGYTF
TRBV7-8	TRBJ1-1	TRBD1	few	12	TGTGCCAGCAGCTTGAGAACAGGGGTAGCTTTCTTT	CASSLRTGVAFF
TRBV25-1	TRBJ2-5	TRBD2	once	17	TGTGCCAGCAGTAACGGACTAGCGGGGATCCCCCAAGAGACCCAGTACTTC	CASSNGLAGIPQETQYF
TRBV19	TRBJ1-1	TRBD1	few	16	TGTGCCAGTAGCTCCCCCACGACAGGGTGGGACACTGAAGCTTTCTTT	CASSSPTTGWDTEAFF
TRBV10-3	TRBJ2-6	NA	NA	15	TGTGCCATCAGGCCAGGGCGCTATGGGGCCAACGTCCTGACTTTC	CAIRPGRYGANVLTF
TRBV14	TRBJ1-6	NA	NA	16	TGTGCCAGCAGCCAAGAGGGCTATAATTTCAATTCACCCCTCCACTTT	CASSQEGYNFNSPLHF
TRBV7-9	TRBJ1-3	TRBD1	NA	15	TGTGCCAGCAGCTTCGGACAGGGTGGTGTCAACACCATATATTTT	CASSFGQGGVNTIYF
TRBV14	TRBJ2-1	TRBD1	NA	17	TGTGCCAGCAGCCAAGATCTGCCGGGACAGGGGTGGAATGAGCAGTTCTTC	CASSQDLPGQGWNEQFF
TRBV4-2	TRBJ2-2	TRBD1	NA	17	TGTGCCAGCAGCCGGGCTCCGGGACAGGACGGTCCCGGGGAGCTGTTTTTT	CASSRAPGQDGPGELFF
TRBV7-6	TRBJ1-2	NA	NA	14	TGTGCCAGCAGCTTAGTAGAGGGGAGTTCTGGCTACACCTTC	CASSLVEGSSGYTF
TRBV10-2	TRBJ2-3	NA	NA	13	TGCGCCAGCAGGGGGCGGTCGGTCGATACGCAGTATTTT	CASRGRSVDTQYF
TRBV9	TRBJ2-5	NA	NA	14	TGTGCCAGCAGCGTAGGGGGGGCCCTAGAGACCCAGTACTTC	CASSVGGALETQYF
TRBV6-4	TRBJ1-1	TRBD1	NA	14	TGTGCCAGCAGTTGGGGGACAGCGAACACTGAAGCTTTCTTT	CASSWGTANTEAFF
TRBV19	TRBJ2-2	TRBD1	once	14	TGTGCCAGTAGTTCACGACAGGGCACCGGGGAGCTGTTTTTT	CASSSRQGTGELFF
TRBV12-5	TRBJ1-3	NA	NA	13	TGTGCTAGTGGTTTATCAGGGTTTAACACCATATATTTT	CASGLSGFNTIYF
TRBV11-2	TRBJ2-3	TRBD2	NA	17	TGTGCCAGCAGCTTAGATTTGGAGCGGGGGGGCACAGATACGCAGTATTTT	CASSLDLERGGTDTQYF
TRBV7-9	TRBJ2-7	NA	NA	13	TGTGCCAGCAGCGATATGGGGGGCGCCAGGCAGTACTTC	CASSDMGGARQYF
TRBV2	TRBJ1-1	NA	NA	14	TGTGCCAGCAACGGGAACAGCTTGAACACTGAAGCTTTCTTT	CASNGNSLNTEAFF
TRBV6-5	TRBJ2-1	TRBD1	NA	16	TGTGCCAGCAGTTACGGAGGGACAGGGGGCATCGATGAGCAGTTCTTC	CASSYGGTGGIDEQFF
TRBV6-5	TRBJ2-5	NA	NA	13	TGTGCCAGCAGTTACGGCAGGGAAGAGACCCAGTACTTC	CASSYGREETQYF
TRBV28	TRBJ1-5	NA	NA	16	TGTGCCAGCAGTTTAACTCCAGGCCTTGGAAATCAGCCCCAGCATTTT	CASSLTPGLGNQPQHF
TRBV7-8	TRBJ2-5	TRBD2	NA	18	TGTGCCAGCAGCCAAGGACTAGCGGGGGGTAACCCCCAAGAGACCCAGTACTTC	CASSQGLAGGNPQETQYF
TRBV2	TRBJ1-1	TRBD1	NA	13	TGTGCCAGCAGTCTGGGACAGGAGGTTGGAGCTTTCTTT	CASSLGQEVGAFF
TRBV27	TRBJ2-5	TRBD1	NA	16	TGTGCCAGCAGTTTTACAGGACAGGGGGCTGGGGAGACCCAGTACTTC	CASSFTGQGAGETQYF
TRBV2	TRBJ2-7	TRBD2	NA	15	TGTGCCAGCAGCGAATCTAGCGGGGGTTCCTACGAGCAGTACTTC	CASSESSGGSYEQYF
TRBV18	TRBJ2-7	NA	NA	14	TGTGCCAGCTCACCAGTCTTCTGGGCGAACGAGCAGTACTTC	CASSPVFWANEQYF
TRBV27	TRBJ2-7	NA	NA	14	TGTGCCAGCAGTTTATCGGCCGATCACTACGAGCAGTACTTC	CASSLSADHYEQYF
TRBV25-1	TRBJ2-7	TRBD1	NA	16	TGTGCCAGCAGTGATCCGGGACAGGGACCCAACTACGAGCAGTACTTC	CASSDPGQGPNYEQYF
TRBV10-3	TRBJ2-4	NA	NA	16	TGTGCCATCAGTGCCAGAGGGGGTTTAGCCAAAAACATTCAGTACTTC	CAISARGGLAKNIQYF